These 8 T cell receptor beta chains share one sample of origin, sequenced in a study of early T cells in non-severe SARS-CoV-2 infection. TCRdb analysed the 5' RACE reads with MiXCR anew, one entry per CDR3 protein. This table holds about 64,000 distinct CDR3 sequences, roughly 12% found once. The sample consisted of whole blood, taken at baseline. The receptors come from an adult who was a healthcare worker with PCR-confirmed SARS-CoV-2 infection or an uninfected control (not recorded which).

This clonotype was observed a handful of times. The CDR3 nucleotides are TGTGCCAGCAGTGCGGTGGGACAGGGAATGTTGAAAGCTTTCTTT. The encoded protein is CASSAVGQGMLKAFF. The chain carries TRBV2 and TRBJ1-1, with 9 positions matching TRBD1. This CDR3 is 15 amino acids long. Trimming took 4 bases from V and 9 from J; bases not matched to a gene: 12. Looked up from germline, CDR1 is SNHLY and CDR2 is FYNNEI.

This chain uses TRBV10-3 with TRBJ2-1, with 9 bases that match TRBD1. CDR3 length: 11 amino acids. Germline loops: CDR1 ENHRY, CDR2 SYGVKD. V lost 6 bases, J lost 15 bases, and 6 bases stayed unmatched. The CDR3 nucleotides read TGTGCCATCAGCGCCGGGACAGGGCCGTTCTTC. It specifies CAISAGTGPFF.

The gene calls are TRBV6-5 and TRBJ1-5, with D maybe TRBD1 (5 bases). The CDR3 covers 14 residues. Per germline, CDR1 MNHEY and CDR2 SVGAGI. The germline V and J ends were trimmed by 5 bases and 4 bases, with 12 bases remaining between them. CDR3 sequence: CASSGSQGNQPQHF. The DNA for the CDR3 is TGTGCCAGCAGTGGGTCGCAGGGTAATCAGCCCCAGCATTTT.

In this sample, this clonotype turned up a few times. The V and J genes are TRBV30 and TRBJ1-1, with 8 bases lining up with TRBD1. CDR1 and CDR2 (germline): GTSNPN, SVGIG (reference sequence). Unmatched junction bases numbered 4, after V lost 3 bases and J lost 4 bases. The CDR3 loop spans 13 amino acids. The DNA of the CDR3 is TGTGCCTGGAGACAGGACAGGGCCACTGAAGCTTTCTTT. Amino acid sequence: CAWRQDRATEAFF. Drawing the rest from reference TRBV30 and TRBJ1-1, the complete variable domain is SQTIHQWPATLVQPVGSPLSLECTVEGTSNPNLYWYRQAAGRGLQLLFYSVGIGQISSEVPQNLSASRPQDRQFILSSKKLLLSDSGFYLCAWRQDRATEAFFGQGTRLTVV.

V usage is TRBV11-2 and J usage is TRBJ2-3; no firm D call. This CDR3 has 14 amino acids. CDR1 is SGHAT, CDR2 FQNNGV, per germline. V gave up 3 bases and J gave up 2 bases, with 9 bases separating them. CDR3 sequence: CASSFDGPTDTQYF. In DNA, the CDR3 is TGTGCCAGCAGCTTTGACGGGCCCACAGATACGCAGTATTTT. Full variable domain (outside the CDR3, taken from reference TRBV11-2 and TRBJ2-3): EAGVAQSPRYKIIEKRQSVAFWCNPISGHATLYWYQQILGQGPKLLIQFQNNGVVDDSQLPKDRFSAERLKGVDSTLKIQPAKLEDSAVYLCASSFDGPTDTQYFGPGTRLTVL.

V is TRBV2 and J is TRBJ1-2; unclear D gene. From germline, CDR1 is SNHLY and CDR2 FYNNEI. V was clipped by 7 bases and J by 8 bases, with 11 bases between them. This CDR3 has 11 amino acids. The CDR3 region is CASTRRGGYTF. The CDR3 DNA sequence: TGTGCCAGCACCAGGCGAGGAGGCTACACCTTC.

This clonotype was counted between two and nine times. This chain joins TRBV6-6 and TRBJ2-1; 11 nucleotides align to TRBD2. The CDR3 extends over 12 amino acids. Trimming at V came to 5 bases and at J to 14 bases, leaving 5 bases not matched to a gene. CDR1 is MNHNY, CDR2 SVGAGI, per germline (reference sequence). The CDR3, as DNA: TGTGCCAGCAGTAGTGATAGCGGGGGGGAGTTCTTC. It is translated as CASSSDSGGEFF.

As DNA, the CDR3 is TGTGCTAGTGCCTCGGGGACCCAGTACTTC. The encoded protein is CASASGTQYF. The genes are TRBV12-5 and TRBJ2-5; the D is unclear. The germline gives CDR1 LGHNT, CDR2 FRNRAP. Deletions cut 7 bases from V and 7 bases from J, with 7 bases between. The CDR3 is 10 residues long.